Given below is one T cell receptor beta chain in context. Its antigen is unknown. This specimen comes from a study of T cell clonotyping in hematopoietic cell transplantation. Findings and caveats of the study: Higher Inverse Simpson Index values in graft donor and pretransplant recipient predicted broader posttransplant TCR diversity.

The table came from immunoSEQ multiplex PCR; TCRdb's copy has only in-frame clones and leaves some out. Here the sample spans roughly 6,500 clones, about nine tenths being singletons. V was clipped by 5 bases and J by 1 base, with 13 bases between them. The germline V gene has CDR1 SGHNT and CDR2 YENEEA. The CDR3 spans 15 residues. The sample was peripheral blood mononuclear cells, taken 100 days after allogeneic stem cell transplant. The receptor was isolated from a male patient in his thirties or forties who had an allogeneic stem cell transplant from an unrelated donor, so the T cells may come from the graft donor. Some clones in this sample may be carry-over from other donors' samples. The rearrangement links TRBV11-3 to TRBJ2-3; D might be TRBD2 (6 bases). The chain's CDR3 is CASSRGTHGTDTQYF. In DNA, the CDR3 is TGTGCCAGCAGCCGCGGGACTCACGGCACAGATACGCAGTATTTT.